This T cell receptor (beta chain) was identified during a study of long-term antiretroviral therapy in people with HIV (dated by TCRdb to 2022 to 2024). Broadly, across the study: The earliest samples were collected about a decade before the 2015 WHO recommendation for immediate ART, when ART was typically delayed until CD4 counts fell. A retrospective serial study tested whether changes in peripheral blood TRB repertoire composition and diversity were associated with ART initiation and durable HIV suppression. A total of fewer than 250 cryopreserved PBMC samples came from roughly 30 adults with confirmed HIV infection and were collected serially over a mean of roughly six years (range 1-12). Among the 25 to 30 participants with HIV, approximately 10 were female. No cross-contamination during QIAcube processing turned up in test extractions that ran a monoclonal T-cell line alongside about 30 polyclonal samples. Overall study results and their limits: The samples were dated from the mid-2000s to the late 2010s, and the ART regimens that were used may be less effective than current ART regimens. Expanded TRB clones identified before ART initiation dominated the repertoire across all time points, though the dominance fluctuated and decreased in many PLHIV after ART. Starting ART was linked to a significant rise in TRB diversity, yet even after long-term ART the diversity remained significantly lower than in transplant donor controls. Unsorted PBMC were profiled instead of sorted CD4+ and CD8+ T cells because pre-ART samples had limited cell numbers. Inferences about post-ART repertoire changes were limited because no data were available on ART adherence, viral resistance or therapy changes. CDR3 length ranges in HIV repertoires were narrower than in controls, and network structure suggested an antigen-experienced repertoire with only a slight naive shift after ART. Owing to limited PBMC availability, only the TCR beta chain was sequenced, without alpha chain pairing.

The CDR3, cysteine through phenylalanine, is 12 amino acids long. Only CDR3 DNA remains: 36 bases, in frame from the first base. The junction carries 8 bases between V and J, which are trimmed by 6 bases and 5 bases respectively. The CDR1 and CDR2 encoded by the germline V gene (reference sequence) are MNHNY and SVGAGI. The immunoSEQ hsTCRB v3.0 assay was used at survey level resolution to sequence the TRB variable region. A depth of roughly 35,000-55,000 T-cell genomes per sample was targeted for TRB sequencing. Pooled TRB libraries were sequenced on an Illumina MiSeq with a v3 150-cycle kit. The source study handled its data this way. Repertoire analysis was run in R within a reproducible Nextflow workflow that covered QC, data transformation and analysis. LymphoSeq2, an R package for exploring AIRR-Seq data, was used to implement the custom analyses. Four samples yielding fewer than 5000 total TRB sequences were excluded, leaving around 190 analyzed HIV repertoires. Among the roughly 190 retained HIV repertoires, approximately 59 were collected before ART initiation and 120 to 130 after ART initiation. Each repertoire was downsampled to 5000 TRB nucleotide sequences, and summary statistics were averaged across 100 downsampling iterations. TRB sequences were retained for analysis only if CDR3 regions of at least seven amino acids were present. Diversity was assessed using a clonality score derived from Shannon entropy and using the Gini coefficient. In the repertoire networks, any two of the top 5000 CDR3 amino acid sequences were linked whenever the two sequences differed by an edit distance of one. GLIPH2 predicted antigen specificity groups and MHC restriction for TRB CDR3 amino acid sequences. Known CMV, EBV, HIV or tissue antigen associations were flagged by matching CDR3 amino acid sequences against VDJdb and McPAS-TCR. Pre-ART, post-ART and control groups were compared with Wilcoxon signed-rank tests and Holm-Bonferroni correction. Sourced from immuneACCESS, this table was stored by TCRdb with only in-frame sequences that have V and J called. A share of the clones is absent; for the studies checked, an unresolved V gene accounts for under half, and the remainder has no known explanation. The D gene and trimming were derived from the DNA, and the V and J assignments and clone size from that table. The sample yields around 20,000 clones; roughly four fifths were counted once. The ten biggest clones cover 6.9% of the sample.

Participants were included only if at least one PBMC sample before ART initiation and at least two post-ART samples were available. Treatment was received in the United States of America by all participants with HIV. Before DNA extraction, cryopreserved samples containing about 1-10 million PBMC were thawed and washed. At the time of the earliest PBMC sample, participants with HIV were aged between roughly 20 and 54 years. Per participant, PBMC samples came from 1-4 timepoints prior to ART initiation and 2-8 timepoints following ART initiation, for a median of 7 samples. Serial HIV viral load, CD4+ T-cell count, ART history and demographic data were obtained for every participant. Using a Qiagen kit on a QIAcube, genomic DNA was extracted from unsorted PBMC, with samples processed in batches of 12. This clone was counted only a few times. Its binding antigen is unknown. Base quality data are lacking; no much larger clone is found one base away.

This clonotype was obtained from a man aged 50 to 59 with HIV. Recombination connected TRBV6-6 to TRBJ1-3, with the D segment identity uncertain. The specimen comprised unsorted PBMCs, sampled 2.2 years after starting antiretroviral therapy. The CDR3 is CASSRPRNTIYF. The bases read TGTGCCAGCAGCCGTCCTCGAAACACCATATATTTT.